Listed below are T cell receptor beta chains from one sample, sequenced in a study of blood T cell repertoires in COVID-19. Clones were read by immunoSEQ multiplex PCR, and TCRdb kept only the in-frame ones, dropping some. The repertoire holds about 150,000 clones, with 65% to 90% as singletons. Material for sequencing was peripheral blood. Every receptor here comes from a man in his 70s with acute or convalescent COVID-19. Both conserved end residues are part of each CDR3. D genes are given only for firm matches. Part of the rows lack a size; the others show once, few, many or a class for expanded clones.

>NA|NA|TRBV7-2|TRBJ2-5
CASSLGSSGNQETQYF
TGTGCCAGCAGCTTAGGAAGTAGCGGAAATCAAGAGACCCAGTACTTC
>NA|NA|TRBV5-1|TRBJ2-3
CASSFSGGADTQYF
TGCGCCAGCAGCTTTAGCGGCGGGGCAGATACGCAGTATTTT
>TRBD1|NA|TRBV28|TRBJ2-1
CASSKDRVDNEQFF
TGTGCCAGCAGTAAAGACAGGGTTGACAATGAGCAGTTCTTC
>NA|few|TRBV19|TRBJ1-5
CASSFDNNQPQHF
TGTGCCAGTAGTTTTGACAACAATCAGCCCCAGCATTTT
>TRBD1|few|TRBV5-1|TRBJ2-2
CASKTGDPNTGELFF
TGCGCCAGCAAGACAGGGGACCCGAACACCGGGGAGCTGTTTTTT
>NA|once|TRBV19|TRBJ2-7
CASSEQGLAEQYF
TGTGCCAGTAGCGAACAGGGATTAGCCGAGCAGTACTTC
>NA|NA|TRBV7-2|TRBJ2-2
CASSGANTGELFF
TGTGCCAGCTCGGGGGCGAACACCGGGGAGCTGTTTTTT
>NA|NA|TRBV4-1|TRBJ1-4
CASSLNARGGRDEKLFF
TGCGCCAGCAGCCTAAACGCCAGGGGTGGGCGTGATGAAAAACTGTTTTTT
>TRBD2|NA|TRBV10-3|TRBJ2-2
CAITKTSGGTGELFF
TGTGCCATCACCAAGACTAGCGGGGGGACCGGGGAGCTGTTTTTT
>TRBD2|NA|TRBV6-2/TRBV6-3|TRBJ2-4
CASSYASGRVAKNIQYF
TGTGCCAGCAGTTACGCTAGCGGGAGAGTAGCCAAAAACATTCAGTACTTC
>TRBD1|NA|TRBV19|TRBJ1-2
CASSMRGTDYGYTF
TGTGCCAGTAGTATGAGGGGGACAGACTATGGCTACACCTTC
>NA|NA|TRBV18|TRBJ2-5
CASSSKGDGPKETQYF
TGTGCCAGCTCATCAAAAGGGGATGGGCCCAAAGAGACCCAGTACTTC
>TRBD2|NA|TRBV6-5|TRBJ2-3
CASTRGSRTDTQYF
TGTGCCAGCACTCGCGGGAGTCGCACAGATACGCAGTATTTT
>NA|few|TRBV7-9|TRBJ2-7
CASSLERQYYEQYF
TGTGCCAGCAGCTTAGAGAGACAATACTACGAGCAGTACTTC
>NA|NA|TRBV2|TRBJ2-1
CASSEPGRQFF
TGTGCCAGCAGTGAACCCGGGAGGCAGTTCTTC
>NA|NA|TRBV19|TRBJ2-5
CASSYTRGKETQYF
TGTGCCAGTAGTTACACAAGGGGGAAAGAGACCCAGTACTTC